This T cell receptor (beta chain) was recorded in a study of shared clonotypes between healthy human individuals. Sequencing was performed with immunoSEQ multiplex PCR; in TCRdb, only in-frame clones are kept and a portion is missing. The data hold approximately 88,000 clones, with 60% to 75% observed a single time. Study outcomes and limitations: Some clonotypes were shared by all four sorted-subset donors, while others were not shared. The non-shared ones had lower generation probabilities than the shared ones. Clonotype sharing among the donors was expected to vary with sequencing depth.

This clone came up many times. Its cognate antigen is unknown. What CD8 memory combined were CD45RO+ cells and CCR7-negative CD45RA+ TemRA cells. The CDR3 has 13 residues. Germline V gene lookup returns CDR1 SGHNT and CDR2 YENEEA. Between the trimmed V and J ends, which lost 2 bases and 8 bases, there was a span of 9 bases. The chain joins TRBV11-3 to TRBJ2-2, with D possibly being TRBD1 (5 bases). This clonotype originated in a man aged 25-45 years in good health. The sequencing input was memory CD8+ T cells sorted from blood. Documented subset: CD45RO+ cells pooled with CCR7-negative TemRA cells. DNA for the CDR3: TGTGCCAGCAGCTTACAGGGAACGGGGGAGCTGTTTTTT. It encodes CASSLQGTGELFF.